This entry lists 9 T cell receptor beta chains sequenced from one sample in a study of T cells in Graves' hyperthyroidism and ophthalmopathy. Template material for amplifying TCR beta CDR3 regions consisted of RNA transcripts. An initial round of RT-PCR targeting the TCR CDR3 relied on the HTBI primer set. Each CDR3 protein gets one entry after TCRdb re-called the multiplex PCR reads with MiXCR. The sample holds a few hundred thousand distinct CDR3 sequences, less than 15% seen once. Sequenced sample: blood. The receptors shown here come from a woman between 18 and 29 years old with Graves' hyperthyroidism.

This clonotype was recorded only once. The DNA of the CDR3 is TGCAGTGCTAGAGATCGTGGGGGGGGTTTCCCCAGATCACCCCTCCACTTT. This gives the protein CSARDRGGGFPRSPLHF. The V and J genes are TRBV20-1 and TRBJ1-6; tentatively, D is TRBD1 (5 bases). V was trimmed by 0 bases and J by 10 bases, leaving 22 bases between them. The CDR3 covers 17 residues. Germline assignment: CDR1 DFQATT and CDR2 SNEGSKA (reference sequence).

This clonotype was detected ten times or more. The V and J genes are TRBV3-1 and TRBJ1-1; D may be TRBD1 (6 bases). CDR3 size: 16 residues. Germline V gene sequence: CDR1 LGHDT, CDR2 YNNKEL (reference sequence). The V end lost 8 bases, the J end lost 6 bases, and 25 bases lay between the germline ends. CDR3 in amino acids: CASLGGGRYSSAEAFF. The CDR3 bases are TGTGCCAGCCTGGGGGGGGGGCGGTATTCTTCGGCTGAAGCTTTCTTT.

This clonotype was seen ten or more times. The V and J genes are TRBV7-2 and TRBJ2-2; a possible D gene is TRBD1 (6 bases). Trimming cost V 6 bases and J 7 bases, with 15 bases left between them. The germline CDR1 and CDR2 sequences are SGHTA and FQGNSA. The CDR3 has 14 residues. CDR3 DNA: TGTGCCAGCAGTCCATCAGGGGCGAGCGGGGAGCTGTTTTTT. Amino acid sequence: CASSPSGASGELFF.

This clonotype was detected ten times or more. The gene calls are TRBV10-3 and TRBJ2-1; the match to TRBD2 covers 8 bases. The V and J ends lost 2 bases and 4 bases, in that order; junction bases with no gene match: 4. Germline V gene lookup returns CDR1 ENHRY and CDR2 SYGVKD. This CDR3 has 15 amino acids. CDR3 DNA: TGTGCCATCAGTGAGCGGCTAGCGGGTTACAATGAGCAGTTCTTC. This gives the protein CAISERLAGYNEQFF.

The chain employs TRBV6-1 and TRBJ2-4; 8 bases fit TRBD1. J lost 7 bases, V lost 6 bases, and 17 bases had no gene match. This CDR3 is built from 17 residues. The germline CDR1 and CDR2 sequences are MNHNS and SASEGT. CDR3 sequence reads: CASSPVGRGRIQNIQYF. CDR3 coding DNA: TGTGCCAGCAGCCCCGTGGGCAGGGGGCGAATTCAGAACATTCAGTACTTC.

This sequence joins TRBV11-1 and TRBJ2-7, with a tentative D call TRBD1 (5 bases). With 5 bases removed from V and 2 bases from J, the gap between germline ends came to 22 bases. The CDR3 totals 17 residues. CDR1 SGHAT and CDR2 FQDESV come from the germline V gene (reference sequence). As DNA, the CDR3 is TGTGCCAGCAGCCCCTGGACCGGAACTAAGGGGACCTACGAGCAGTACTTC. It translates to CASSPWTGTKGTYEQYF.

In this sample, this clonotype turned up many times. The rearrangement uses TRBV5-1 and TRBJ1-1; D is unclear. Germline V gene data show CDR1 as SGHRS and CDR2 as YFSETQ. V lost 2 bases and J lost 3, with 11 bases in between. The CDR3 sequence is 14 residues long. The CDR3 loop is CASSFGGGDTEAFF. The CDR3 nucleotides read TGCGCCAGCAGCTTTGGCGGTGGGGACACTGAAGCTTTCTTT.

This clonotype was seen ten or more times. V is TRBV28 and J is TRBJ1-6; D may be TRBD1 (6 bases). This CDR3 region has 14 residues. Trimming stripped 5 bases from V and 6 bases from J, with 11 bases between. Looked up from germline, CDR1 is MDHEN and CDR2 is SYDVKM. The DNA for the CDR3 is TGTGCCAGCAGTAGAGGGGGGAGTAATTCACCCCTCCACTTT. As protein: CASSRGGSNSPLHF.

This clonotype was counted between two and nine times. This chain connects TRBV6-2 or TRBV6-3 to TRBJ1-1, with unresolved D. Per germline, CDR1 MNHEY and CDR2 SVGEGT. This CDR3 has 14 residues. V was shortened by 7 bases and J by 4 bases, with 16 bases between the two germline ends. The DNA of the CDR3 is TGTGCCAGCATGCAACCGGAGGGAAGCACTGAAGCTTTCTTT. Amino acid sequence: CASMQPEGSTEAFF.